This T cell receptor (beta chain) is drawn from a study of T cells in localized non-small cell lung cancer. Findings and caveats of the study: As only one tumor region underwent sequencing, heterogeneity remains possible. The study found T cell clonality highest in uninvolved adjacent lung, above tumor. Longer overall survival was seen with higher T cell density measured in blood.

TCRdb's table, derived via immunoSEQ multiplex PCR, lists solely in-frame clones and lacks some. The profile shows approximately 1,500 clones, about 28% of them singletons. Adjacent lung samples, free of atypia, were obtained at least 2 cm from the tumor margin. A word on this clone: Its target is unknown.

Germline values: CDR1 MNHGY, CDR2 SAAAGT. The CDR3 extends over 17 amino acids. V lost 8 bases and J lost 1; bases outside the gene matches: 14. The specimen comprised normal lung tissue next to the tumor, sampled before any cancer treatment. This receptor was taken from a man aged 35 to 69 with stage I lung adenocarcinoma. This chain links TRBV6-8 with TRBJ2-4; TRBD2 agrees at 7 bases. The CDR3 DNA follows: TGTGCCAGCTGCTTCGTGAGGGAGGGGAGGGCCAAAAACATTCAGTACTTC. It translates to CASCFVREGRAKNIQYF.